The source of this TCR beta chain is a study of blood T cell repertoires in COVID-19. Whole-study context: The United States, Italy and Spain provided the acute and convalescent COVID-19 samples. The analysed material was cDNA or gDNA that came from T cells, B-cell-depleted T cells, or PBMCs.

This clone occurred once. CDR3 length: 14 residues. Germline V gives CDR1 SGHNT, CDR2 YYREEE (reference sequence). The V and J ends lost 1 base and 4 bases, in that order; junction bases with no gene match: 0. Authors' analysis steps: It was from reference gene primer amplification that nucleated cell counts were estimated. TCRdb keeps only in-frame clones here, not all; method: immunoSEQ multiplex PCR. That table gives V, J and clone size, and the DNA gave D and trimming. The sample has about 100,000 clones; just under 80% are singletons. The sample taken for sequencing was peripheral blood. This TCR came from a woman aged 70-85 years with acute or convalescent COVID-19. V usage is TRBV5-4 and J usage is TRBJ2-3; the match to TRBD2 covers 10 bases. CDR3 sequence (DNA): TGTGCCAGCAGCTTGACTAGCGGGGCAGATACGCAGTATTTT. Its translation: CASSLTSGADTQYF.